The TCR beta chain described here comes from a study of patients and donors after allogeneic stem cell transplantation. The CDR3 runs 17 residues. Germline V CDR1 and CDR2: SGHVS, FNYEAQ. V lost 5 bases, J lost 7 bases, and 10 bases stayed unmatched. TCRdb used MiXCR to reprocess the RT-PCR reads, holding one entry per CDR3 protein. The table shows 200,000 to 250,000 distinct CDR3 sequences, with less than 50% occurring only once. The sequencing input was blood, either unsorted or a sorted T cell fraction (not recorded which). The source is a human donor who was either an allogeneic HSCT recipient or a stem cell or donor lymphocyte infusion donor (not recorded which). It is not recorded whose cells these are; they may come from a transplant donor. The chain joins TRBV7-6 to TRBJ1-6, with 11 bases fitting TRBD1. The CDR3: CASSPSPGTGGNSPLHF. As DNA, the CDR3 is TGTGCCAGCAGCCCCTCACCCGGGACAGGGGGAAATTCACCCCTCCACTTT. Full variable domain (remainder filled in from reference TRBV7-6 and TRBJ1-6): GAGVSQSPRYKVTKRGQDVALRCDPISGHVSLYWYRQALGQGPEFLTYFNYEAQQDKSGLPNDRFSAERPEGSISTLTIQRTEQRDSAMYRCASSPSPGTGGNSPLHFGNGTRLTVT.